This TCR beta chain appears in the sequencing data of a study of CD8+CD57+ T cells in acquired aplastic anemia. Across the study: Recorded DNA amounts for sorted CD4+ and CD8+ cells had an average of approximately 3 ug. The study obtained about 11 million reads on average for CD4+ cells from healthy donors.

Genomic DNA served as template for TCR beta VDJ and CDR3 profiling. TCRdb reprocessed the reads with MiXCR, giving one entry per CDR3 protein. The sample has hundreds of thousands of distinct CDR3 sequences, 65% to 80% seen once. General observations from the study: Both patients and controls carried the same twenty-nine CD8+ CDR3 sequences. Researchers reported that CD8+ Simpson's diversity was not significantly different in patients versus controls.

This clonotype came up many times. Antigen: not known. Trimming removed 5 bases from V and 7 bases from J; junction bases left unmatched: 5. The CDR3 consists of 13 residues. The specimen was sorted CD4+, CD8+, or CD8+CD57+ T cells (not recorded which) from PBMCs. The chain couples TRBV12-3 or TRBV12-4 to TRBJ2-1; TRBD1 matches at 7 bases. This receptor was identified in a human donor in good health, serving as a control. The CDR3 is CASSPQDRNEQFF. In DNA form, the CDR3 reads TGTGCCAGCAGTCCCCAGGACAGGAATGAGCAGTTCTTC.